This record covers a single T cell receptor (beta chain). Its antigen is unknown. Specified treatment: approximately nine-day PBMC culture with coronavirus spike peptide pools or control peptides (ViraFEST assay). Sequencing of cultured CD4+ T cell DNA used the Oncomine TCR Beta short-read assay. Genomic DNA was drawn out of CD4+ T cells grown in culture. Each CDR3 protein gets one entry after TCRdb re-called the PCR reads with MiXCR. This sample has about 7,100 distinct CDR3 sequences, with more than 55% found just once. CDR1 is SNHLY, CDR2 FYNNEI, per germline. The ends were cut back, 8 bases at V and 3 bases at J, with 13 bases in the middle. This CDR3 is 13 amino acids long. The data derive from a study of vaccination and CD4 T cells after COVID-19. Study information: By nasal swab PCR, the convalescent patients were SARS-CoV-2 positive, with 9 or 10 mild cases and one severe.

The origin of this receptor is a human donor who had recovered from COVID-19. Input material: CD4+ T cells from blood, cultured in vitro. This chain joins TRBV2 and TRBJ1-1; tentatively, D is TRBD1 (5 bases). The CDR3 loop is CASQQEGYTEAFF. The DNA of the CDR3 is TGTGCCAGCCAACAGGAGGGCTACACTGAAGCTTTCTTT.